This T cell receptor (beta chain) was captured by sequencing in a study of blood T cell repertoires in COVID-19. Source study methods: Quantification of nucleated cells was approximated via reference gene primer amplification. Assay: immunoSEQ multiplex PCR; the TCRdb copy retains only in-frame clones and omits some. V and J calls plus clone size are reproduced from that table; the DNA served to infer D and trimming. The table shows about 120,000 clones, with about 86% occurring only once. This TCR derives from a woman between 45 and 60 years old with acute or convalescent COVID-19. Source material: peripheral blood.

The CDR3 here is CASSRTSGADTQYF. In DNA, the CDR3 is TGTGCCAGCAGCCGGACTAGCGGAGCAGATACGCAGTATTTT. V usage is TRBV7-3 and J usage is TRBJ2-3, with TRBD2 matching 10 bases. This CDR3 has 14 amino acids. V lost 5 bases and J lost 4; bases outside the gene matches: 3. Germline V gene sequence: CDR1 SGHTA, CDR2 FQGTGA.